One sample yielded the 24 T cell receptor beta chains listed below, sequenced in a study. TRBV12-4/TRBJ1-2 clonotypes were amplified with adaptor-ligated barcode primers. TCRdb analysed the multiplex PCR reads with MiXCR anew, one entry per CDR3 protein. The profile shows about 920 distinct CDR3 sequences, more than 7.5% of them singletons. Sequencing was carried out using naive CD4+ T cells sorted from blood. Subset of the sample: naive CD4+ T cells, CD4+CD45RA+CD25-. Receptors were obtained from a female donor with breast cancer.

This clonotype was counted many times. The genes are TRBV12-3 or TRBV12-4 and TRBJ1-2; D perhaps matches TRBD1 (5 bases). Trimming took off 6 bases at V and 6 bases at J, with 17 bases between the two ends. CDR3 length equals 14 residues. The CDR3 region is CASSTGTSRHGYTF. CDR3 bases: TGTGCCAGCAGCACCGGGACGTCGAGGCATGGCTACACCTTC.

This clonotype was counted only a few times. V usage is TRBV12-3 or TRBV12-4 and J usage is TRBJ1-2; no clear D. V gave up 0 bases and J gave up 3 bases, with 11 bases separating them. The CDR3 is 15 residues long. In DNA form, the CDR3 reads TGTGCCAGCAGTTTAGCCCGCTTACGCCACTATGGCTACACCTTC. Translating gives CASSLARLRHYGYTF.

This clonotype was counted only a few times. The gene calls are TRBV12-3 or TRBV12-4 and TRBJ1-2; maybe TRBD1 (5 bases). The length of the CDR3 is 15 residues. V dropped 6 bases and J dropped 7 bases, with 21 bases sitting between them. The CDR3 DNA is TGTGCCAGCAGCAATAGTAGGGACCAGAAGAGTGGCTACACCTTC. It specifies CASSNSRDQKSGYTF.

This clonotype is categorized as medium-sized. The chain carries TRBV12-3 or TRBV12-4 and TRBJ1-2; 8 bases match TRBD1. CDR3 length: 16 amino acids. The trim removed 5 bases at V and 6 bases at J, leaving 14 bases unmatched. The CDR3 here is CASSPHGQGNEDGYTF. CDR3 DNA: TGTGCCAGCAGTCCCCATGGACAGGGCAACGAGGATGGCTACACCTTC.

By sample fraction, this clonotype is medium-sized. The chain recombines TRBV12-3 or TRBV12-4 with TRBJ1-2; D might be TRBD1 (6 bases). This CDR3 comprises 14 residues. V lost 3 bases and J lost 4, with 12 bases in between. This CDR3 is CASSFQGQPYGYTF. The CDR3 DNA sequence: TGTGCCAGCAGTTTTCAGGGGCAACCCTATGGCTACACCTTC.

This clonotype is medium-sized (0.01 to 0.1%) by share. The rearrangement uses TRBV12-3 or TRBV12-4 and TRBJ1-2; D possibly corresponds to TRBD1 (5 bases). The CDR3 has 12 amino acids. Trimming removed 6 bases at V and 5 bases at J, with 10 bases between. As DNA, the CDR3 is TGTGCCAGCAGGACGACAGTTTATGGCTACACCTTC. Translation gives CASRTTVYGYTF.

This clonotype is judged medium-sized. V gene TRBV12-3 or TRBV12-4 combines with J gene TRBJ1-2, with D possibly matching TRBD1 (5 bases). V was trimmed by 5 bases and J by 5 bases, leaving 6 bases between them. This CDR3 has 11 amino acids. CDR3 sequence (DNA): TGTGCCAGCAGTCGACAGTATGGCTACACCTTC. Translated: CASSRQYGYTF.

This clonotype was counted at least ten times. CDR3 residues: CASSPARRGYGYTF. The CDR3 DNA is TGTGCCAGCAGTCCGGCCCGCAGGGGATATGGCTACACCTTC. The chain couples TRBV12-3 or TRBV12-4 to TRBJ1-2; D is perhaps TRBD1 (6 bases). V was clipped by 5 bases and J by 5 bases, with 15 bases between them. The CDR3 covers 14 residues.

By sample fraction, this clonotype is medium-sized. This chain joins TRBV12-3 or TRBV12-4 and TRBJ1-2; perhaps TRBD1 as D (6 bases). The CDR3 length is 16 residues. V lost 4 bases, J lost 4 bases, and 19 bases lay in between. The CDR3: CASSSDLQGEGYGYTF. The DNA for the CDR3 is TGTGCCAGCAGTTCCGACTTACAGGGTGAGGGCTATGGCTACACCTTC.

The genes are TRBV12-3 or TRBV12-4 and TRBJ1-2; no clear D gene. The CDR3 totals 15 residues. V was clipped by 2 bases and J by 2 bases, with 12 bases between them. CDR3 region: CASSLRWQLNYGYTF. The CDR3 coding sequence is TGTGCCAGCAGTTTAAGGTGGCAGCTAAACTATGGCTACACCTTC.

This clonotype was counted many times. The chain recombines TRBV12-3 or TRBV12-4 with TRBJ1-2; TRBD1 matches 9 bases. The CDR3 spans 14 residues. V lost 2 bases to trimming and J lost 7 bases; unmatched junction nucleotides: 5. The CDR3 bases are TGTGCCAGCAGTTTAAGGGGACAGGGCAGTGGCTACACCTTC. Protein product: CASSLRGQGSGYTF.

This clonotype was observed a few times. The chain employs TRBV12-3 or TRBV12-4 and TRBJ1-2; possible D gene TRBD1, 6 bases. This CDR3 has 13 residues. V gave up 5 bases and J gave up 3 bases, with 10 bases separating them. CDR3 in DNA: TGTGCCAGCAGTGCACAGGGCCACTATGGCTACACCTTC. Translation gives CASSAQGHYGYTF.

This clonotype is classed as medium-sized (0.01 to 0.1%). CDR3: CASTAGQENYGYTF. CDR3 in DNA: TGTGCCAGCACCGCGGGACAGGAGAACTATGGCTACACCTTC. The chain links TRBV12-3 or TRBV12-4 to TRBJ1-2; 8 nucleotides line up with TRBD1. J lost 2 bases, V lost 7 bases, and 6 bases had no gene match. This CDR3 region has 14 residues.

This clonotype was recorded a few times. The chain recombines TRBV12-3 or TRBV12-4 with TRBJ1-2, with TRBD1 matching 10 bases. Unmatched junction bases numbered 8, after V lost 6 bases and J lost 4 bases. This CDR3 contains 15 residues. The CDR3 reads CASSRQGQGPYGYTF. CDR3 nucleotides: TGTGCCAGCAGCCGACAGGGACAGGGGCCCTATGGCTACACCTTC.

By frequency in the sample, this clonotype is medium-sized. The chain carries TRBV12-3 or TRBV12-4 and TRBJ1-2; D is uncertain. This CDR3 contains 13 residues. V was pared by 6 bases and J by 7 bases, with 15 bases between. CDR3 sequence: CASSIRPGSGYTF. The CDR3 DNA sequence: TGTGCCAGCAGCATTCGACCGGGTAGTGGCTACACCTTC.

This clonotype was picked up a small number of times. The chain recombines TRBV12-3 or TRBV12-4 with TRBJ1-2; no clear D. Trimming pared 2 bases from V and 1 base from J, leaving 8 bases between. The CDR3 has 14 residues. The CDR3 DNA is TGTGCCAGCAGTTTACACGGTATTAACTATGGCTACACCTTC. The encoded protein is CASSLHGINYGYTF.

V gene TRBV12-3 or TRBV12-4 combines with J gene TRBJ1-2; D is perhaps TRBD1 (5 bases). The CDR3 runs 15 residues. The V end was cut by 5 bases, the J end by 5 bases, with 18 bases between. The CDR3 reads CASSHRDKGTYGYTF. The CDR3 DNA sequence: TGTGCCAGCAGTCATCGAGACAAGGGGACGTATGGCTACACCTTC.

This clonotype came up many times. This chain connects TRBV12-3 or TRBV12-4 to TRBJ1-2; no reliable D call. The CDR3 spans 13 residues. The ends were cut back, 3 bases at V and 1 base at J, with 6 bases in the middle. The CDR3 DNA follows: TGTGCCAGCAGTTTGAGTAATAACTATGGCTACACCTTC. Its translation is CASSLSNNYGYTF.

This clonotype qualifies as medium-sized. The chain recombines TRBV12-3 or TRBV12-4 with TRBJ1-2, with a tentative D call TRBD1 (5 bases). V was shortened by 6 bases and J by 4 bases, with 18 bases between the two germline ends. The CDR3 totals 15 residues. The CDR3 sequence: CASSETVSSSYGYTF. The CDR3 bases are TGTGCCAGCAGCGAGACAGTTTCTTCGAGCTATGGCTACACCTTC.

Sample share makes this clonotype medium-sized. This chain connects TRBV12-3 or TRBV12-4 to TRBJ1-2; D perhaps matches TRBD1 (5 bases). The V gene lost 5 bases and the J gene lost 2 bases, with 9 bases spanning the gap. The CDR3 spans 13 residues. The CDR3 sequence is CASSRDGNYGYTF. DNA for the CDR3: TGTGCCAGCAGTAGGGACGGCAACTATGGCTACACCTTC.

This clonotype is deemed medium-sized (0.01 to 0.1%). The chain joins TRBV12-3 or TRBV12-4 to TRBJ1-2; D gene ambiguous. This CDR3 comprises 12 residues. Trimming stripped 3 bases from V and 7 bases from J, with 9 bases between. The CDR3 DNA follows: TGTGCCAGCAGTTTTGTGATTGCTGGCTACACCTTC. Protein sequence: CASSFVIAGYTF.

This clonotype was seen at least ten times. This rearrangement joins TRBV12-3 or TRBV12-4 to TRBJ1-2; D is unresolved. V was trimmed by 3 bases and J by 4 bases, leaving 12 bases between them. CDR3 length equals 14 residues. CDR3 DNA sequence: TGTGCCAGCAGTTTTAGTCCTTCCGGCTATGGCTACACCTTC. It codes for CASSFSPSGYGYTF.

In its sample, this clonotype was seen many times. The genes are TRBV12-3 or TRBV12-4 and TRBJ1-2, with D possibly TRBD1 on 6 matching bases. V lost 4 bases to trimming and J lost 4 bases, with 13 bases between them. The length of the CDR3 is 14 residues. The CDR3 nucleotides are TGTGCCAGCAGTTCAGGGGTCCCACCCTATGGCTACACCTTC. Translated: CASSSGVPPYGYTF.

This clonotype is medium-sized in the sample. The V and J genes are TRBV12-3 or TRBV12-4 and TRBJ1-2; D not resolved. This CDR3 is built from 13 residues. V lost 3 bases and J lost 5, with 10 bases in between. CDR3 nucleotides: TGTGCCAGCAGTTTGGGCGGTTCGTATGGCTACACCTTC. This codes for CASSLGGSYGYTF.